Below are 7 T cell receptor beta chains sequenced from a single sample in a study of T cells in women clearing cervical HPV infection (dated by TCRdb to the late 2010s). Library creation used the immunoSEQ multiplex PCR assay. TCRdb holds this immuneACCESS table with in-frame rearrangements only. Some clones are missing; in checked studies, unresolved V genes explain under half, and the rest has no known cause. The sample table on file contains about 16,000 clones. The top ten constitute about 7% of the sample. Specimen: blood buffy coat. Every receptor here comes from a woman between 18 and 69 years old with a cervical HPV16 infection that either progressed to CIN3+ or cleared (not recorded which).

The CDR3 bases that were read are TGCGCCAGCAGCCCCGGACAGGCCTGGGGGAATGAG. Translated, it gives CASSPGQAWGNE. The CDR3 in its entirety is CASSPGQAWGNEQFF. The chain links TRBV5-1 to TRBJ2-1; 7 nucleotides agree with TRBD1. Sequencing ends 3 residues short of the CDR3 end; the germline J gene provides the rest. The CDR3 sequence is 15 residues long. Germline V gives CDR1 SGHRS, CDR2 YFSETQ. After removal of 4 bases from V and 7 bases from J, the junction contained 11 bases not matched to a gene.

On this clone itself: The read comes to an end 3 residues before the CDR3 does, leaving the germline J gene to fill in the end. The chain joins TRBV5-8 to TRBJ1-2; 8 positions agree with TRBD1. The length of the CDR3 is 15 residues. The V gene's germline CDR1 is SGHTS and CDR2 YDEGEE. V gave up 0 bases and J gave up 4 bases; unmatched junction bases: 5. CDR3 DNA, as far as it was read: TGTGCCAGCAGCTTGGAACCAGGGGGCACCTATGGC. Its protein product is CASSLEPGGTYG. The complete CDR3 reads CASSLEPGGTYGYTF. The whole variable domain, remainder taken from reference TRBV5-8 and TRBJ1-2, is EAGVTQSPTHLIKTRGQQATLRCSPISGHTSVYWYQQALGLGLQFLLWYDEGEERNRGNFPPRFSGRQFPNYSSELNVNALELEDSALYLCASSLEPGGTYGYTFGSGTRLTVV.

A remark on this clone: The read gets to within 3 residues of the CDR3 end, and the germline J gene fills in the rest. The rearrangement joins TRBV30 to TRBJ1-5; 8 bases map to TRBD1. Per germline, CDR1 GTSNPN and CDR2 SVGIG (reference sequence). V shed 4 bases and J 0 bases; nucleotides not matched to a gene: 5. The CDR3 is made up of 15 amino acids. This CDR3 reads CAWNKDRGSNQPQHF. The sequenced part of the CDR3 DNA is TGTGCCTGGAATAAAGACAGGGGTAGCAATCAGCCC.

As for this clone: The DNA ends 3 residues before the CDR3 does, and the rest of the CDR3 is filled in from the germline J gene. This chain links TRBV5-5 with TRBJ2-7; D unclear. Trimming removed 1 base from V and 0 bases from J, with 8 bases in between. Germline CDR1 SGHKS, CDR2 YYEKEE (reference sequence). CDR3 length: 14 residues. The sequenced CDR3 bases are TGTGCCAGCAGCTTGTTCTCCAGCTCCTACGAG. This sequence encodes CASSLFSSSYE. The complete CDR3 sequence is CASSLFSSSYEQYF.

As to this clone: The read gets to within 3 residues of the CDR3 end, and the germline J gene fills in the rest. This chain joins TRBV28 and TRBJ1-4, with D unresolved. CDR1 and CDR2 (germline): MDHEN, SYDVKM. Trimming removed 4 bases from V and 0 bases from J, with 9 bases in between. This CDR3 comprises 15 residues. Partial CDR3 DNA: TGTGCCAGCAGTTATCAGGCTGCAACTAATGAAAAA. Amino acids: CASSYQAATNEK. The entire CDR3 is CASSYQAATNEKLFF. Looking up the rest from reference TRBV28 and TRBJ1-4 gives the full variable domain: DVKVTQSSRYLVKRTGEKVFLECVQDMDHENMFWYRQDPGLGLRLIYFSYDVKMKEKGDIPEGYSVSREKKERFSLILESASTNQTSMYLCASSYQAATNEKLFFGSGTQLSVL.

CDR3 loop: CASRKTGGHEQFF. The DNA read from the CDR3 is TGTGCCAGCAGAAAGACAGGGGGGCATGAG. The chain uses TRBV7-3 and TRBJ2-1; 9 positions agree with TRBD1. Read coverage stops 3 residues before the CDR3 terminus; the germline J gene supplies the remainder. Trimming cost V 6 bases and J 8 bases; bases outside gene matches: 5. The CDR3 runs to 13 residues. Germline V gene data show CDR1 as SGHTA and CDR2 as FQGTGA. Looking up the rest from reference TRBV7-3 and TRBJ2-1 gives the full variable domain: GAGVSQTPSNKVTEKGKYVELRCDPISGHTALYWYRQSLGQGPEFLIYFQGTGAADDSGLPNDRFFAVRPEGSVSTLKIQRTERGDSAVYLCASRKTGGHEQFFGPGTRLTVL.

As to this clone: The read is 3 residues too short to cover the CDR3 end, so that end is filled in from the germline J gene. The rearrangement uses TRBV11-2 and TRBJ1-3; a weak D match, TRBD1 (5 bases). The V gene lost 1 base and the J gene lost 3 bases, with 10 bases spanning the gap. CDR1 SGHAT and CDR2 FQNNGV come from the germline V gene. This CDR3 region has 15 residues. The CDR3 is CASSLVGTRGNTIYF. CDR3 DNA, as far as it was read: TGTGCCAGCAGCTTAGTCGGGACTCGTGGAAACACC.